The T cell receptor (beta chain) under discussion was sequenced for a study of shared clonotypes between healthy human individuals. Background on the study: The study used three CD4 naive, three CD4 memory, two CD8 naive and one CD8 memory plate per donor.

Germline V lookup: CDR1 SGHVS, CDR2 FNYEAQ. V was pared by 2 bases and J by 0 bases, with 13 bases between. This CDR3 has 16 amino acids. A note on this clone: The antigen remains unidentified.

Study findings and constraints: Tissue TCR repertoires likely differ from these blood-only repertoires.

The assay used deep level. Method: immunoSEQ multiplex PCR; TCRdb's copy keeps in-frame clones and lacks some. Among more than 550,000 clones listed, about 91% were seen once. CD45RO negativity and positive selection for CCR7 defined naive CD8 cells, a population that excluded terminally differentiated effector memory CD45RA+ cells. Among the donors, all were Caucasian adults who lived in Nashville, Tennessee. This sequence joins TRBV7-6 and TRBJ1-2; D perhaps matches TRBD1 (6 bases). The sequence was collected from a man aged 25 to 40 in good health. The specimen was naive CD8+ T cells sorted from blood. The chain's CDR3 is CASSLQQGLANYGYTF. CDR3 DNA sequence: TGTGCCAGCAGCTTACAACAGGGATTGGCTAACTATGGCTACACCTTC. The entire variable domain, with the rest obtained from reference TRBV7-6 and TRBJ1-2, is as follows: GAGVSQSPRYKVTKRGQDVALRCDPISGHVSLYWYRQALGQGPEFLTYFNYEAQQDKSGLPNDRFSAERPEGSISTLTIQRTEQRDSAMYRCASSLQQGLANYGYTFGSGTRLTVV.